What follows are 13 T cell receptor beta chains derived from one specimen sequenced in a study of cytomegalovirus exposure and HLA in healthy donors. 60 Vbeta and 13 Jbeta primers were used in PCR. The assay was immunoSEQ multiplex PCR, and TCRdb's table has in-frame clones only and misses some. The sample lists roughly 150,000 clones; more than 70% were seen once. The specimen was PBMCs. These receptors were collected from a man between 18 and 29 years old in good health and CMV-seropositive.

This clone was found a few times. The CDR3 nucleotides are TGTGCCTGTTTTTTGTACGCAGGAACCTCTGGAAACACCATATATTTT. Its translation: CACFLYAGTSGNTIYF. The chain is built from TRBV30 and TRBJ1-3; D ambiguous. The CDR3 loop spans 16 amino acids. The V end was cut by 6 bases, the J end by 0 bases, with 18 bases between. Germline CDR1 is GTSNPN and CDR2 is SVGIG (reference sequence).

V and J are TRBV23-1 and TRBJ2-2; TRBD1 is a possible D gene (5 bases). TRBV23-1 is flagged as an ORF with uncertain function. Trimming took off 4 bases at V and 2 bases at J, with 11 bases between the two ends. This CDR3 has 15 amino acids. CDR3 in DNA: TGCGCCAGCAGTCCCGGGCAGGGAAACACCGGGGAGCTGTTTTTT. Encoded protein: CASSPGQGNTGELFF.

This clone is a singleton in its sample. The J gene is TRBJ2-3, the V gene TRBV5-4; D call uncertain. V lost 4 bases, J lost 7 bases, and 13 bases lay in between. The CDR3 runs 13 residues. Germline CDR1 reads SGHNT; CDR2 reads YYREEE (reference sequence). The chain's CDR3 is CASSASSSHTQYF. DNA of the CDR3: TGTGCCAGCAGCGCATCCAGTAGCCATACGCAGTATTTT.

The chain uses TRBV6-4 and TRBJ2-2; D is unclear. Trimming removed 5 bases from V and 0 bases from J, with 4 bases in between. CDR1 MRHNA and CDR2 SNTAGT come from the germline V gene. The CDR3 runs 13 residues. The CDR3 DNA follows: TGTGCCAGCAGTTCGTCGAACACCGGGGAGCTGTTTTTT. Translation gives CASSSSNTGELFF.

The chain employs TRBV9 and TRBJ1-2; D unclear. Trimming took 4 bases from V and 0 from J, leaving 4 bases between them. The CDR3 contains 12 residues. Looked up from germline, CDR1 is SGDLS and CDR2 is YYNGEE. CDR3 nucleotides: TGTGCCAGCAGCCCTCCTAACTATGGCTACACCTTC. It encodes CASSPPNYGYTF.

This chain links TRBV7-3 with TRBJ2-1, with 9 positions matching TRBD2. Trimming cost V 2 bases and J 4 bases; bases outside gene matches: 0. Germline V lookup: CDR1 SGHTA, CDR2 FQGTGA. This CDR3 region has 14 residues. The CDR3: CASSLAGGYNEQFF. CDR3 nucleotides: TGTGCCAGCAGCTTAGCGGGAGGGTACAATGAGCAGTTCTTC.

This clone has only one observation. The chain links TRBV13 to TRBJ2-7, with TRBD2 matching 13 bases. Trimming took 3 bases from V and 0 from J; bases not matched to a gene: 5. The CDR3 runs 17 residues. Germline V gives CDR1 PRHDT, CDR2 FYEKMQ (reference sequence). As DNA, the CDR3 is TGTGCCAGCAGCTTTCGACTAGCGGGAGGCCTCTCCTACGAGCAGTACTTC. Its protein is CASSFRLAGGLSYEQYF.

This chain's CDR3 is CASSQRANTGELFF. The DNA for the CDR3 is TGTGCCAGCAGCCAAAGAGCGAACACCGGGGAGCTGTTTTTT. The chain couples TRBV7-9 to TRBJ2-2; D not certain. V lost 5 bases to trimming and J lost 0 bases, with 7 bases between them. CDR1 SEHNR and CDR2 FQNEAQ come from the germline V gene (reference sequence). The CDR3 loop spans 14 amino acids.

The V call is TRBV7-9, the J call TRBJ2-1, with 7 bases fitting TRBD1. CDR3 length: 12 amino acids. V trimming: 10 bases; J trimming: 8 bases; junction bases outside the gene matches: 8. Germline lookup yields CDR1 SEHNR and CDR2 FQNEAQ (reference sequence). The CDR3 nucleotides read TGTGCCACCCCAGACAGGGCGGATGAGCAGTTCTTC. This gives the protein CATPDRADEQFF. Supplemented by reference TRBV7-9 and TRBJ2-1, the full variable domain reads DTGVSQNPRHKITKRGQNVTFRCDPISEHNRLYWYRQTLGQGPEFLTYFQNEAQLEKSRLLSDRFSAERPKGSFSTLEIQRTEQGDSAMYLCATPDRADEQFFGPGTRLTVL.

The chain joins TRBV5-1 to TRBJ2-3, with D perhaps TRBD2 (7 bases). The germline gives CDR1 SGHRS, CDR2 YFSETQ. Trimming shortened V by 4 bases and J by 1 base, and 10 bases separated the two germline ends. The CDR3 loop spans 14 amino acids. CDR3 DNA sequence: TGCGCCAGCAGCGGGGGGGGCGGCACAGATACGCAGTATTTT. This codes for CASSGGGGTDTQYF.

This chain uses TRBV27 with TRBJ2-1; D gene uncertain. The V gene lost 5 bases and the J gene lost 7 bases, with 9 bases spanning the gap. The germline gives CDR1 MNHEY, CDR2 SMNVEV (reference sequence). The CDR3 runs to 12 residues. CDR3 nucleotides: TGTGCCAGCAGTCCCCAGAAAAATGAGCAGTTCTTC. Protein: CASSPQKNEQFF.

This sequence joins TRBV9 and TRBJ2-1; possibly TRBD1 for D (6 bases). Trimming stripped 0 bases from V and 3 bases from J, with 16 bases between. The CDR3 has 17 amino acids. The germline V gene has CDR1 SGDLS and CDR2 YYNGEE. The CDR3 sequence: CASSVGPADRGYNEQFF. The CDR3, as DNA: TGTGCCAGCAGCGTAGGACCCGCGGACAGAGGCTACAATGAGCAGTTCTTC. The entire variable domain, with the rest obtained from reference TRBV9 and TRBJ2-1, is as follows: DSGVTQTPKHLITATGQRVTLRCSPRSGDLSVYWYQQSLDQGLQFLIQYYNGEERAKGNILERFSAQQFPDLHSELNLSSLELGDSALYFCASSVGPADRGYNEQFFGPGTRLTVL.

The V call is TRBV19, the J call TRBJ1-1; perhaps TRBD1 as D (6 bases). V shed 3 bases and J shed 4 bases, with 9 bases lying between them. Germline CDR1 LNHDA, CDR2 SQIVND (reference sequence). This CDR3 region has 13 residues. The CDR3 DNA is TGTGCCAGTAGTATTTGGGGGCCCACTGAAGCTTTCTTT. Amino acid sequence: CASSIWGPTEAFF.